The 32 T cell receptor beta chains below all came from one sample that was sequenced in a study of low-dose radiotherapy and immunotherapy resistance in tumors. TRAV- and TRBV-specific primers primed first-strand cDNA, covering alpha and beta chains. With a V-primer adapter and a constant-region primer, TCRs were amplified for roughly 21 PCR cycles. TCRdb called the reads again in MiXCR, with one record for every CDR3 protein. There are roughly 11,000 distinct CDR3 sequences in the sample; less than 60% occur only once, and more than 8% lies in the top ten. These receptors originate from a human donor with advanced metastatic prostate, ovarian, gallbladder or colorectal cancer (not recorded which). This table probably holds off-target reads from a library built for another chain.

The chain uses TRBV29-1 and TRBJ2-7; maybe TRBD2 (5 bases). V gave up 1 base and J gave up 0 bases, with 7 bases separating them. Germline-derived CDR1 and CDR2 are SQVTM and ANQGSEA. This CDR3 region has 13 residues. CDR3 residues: CSVEAGNSYEQYF. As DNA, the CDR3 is TGCAGCGTTGAAGCGGGGAACTCCTACGAGCAGTACTTC.

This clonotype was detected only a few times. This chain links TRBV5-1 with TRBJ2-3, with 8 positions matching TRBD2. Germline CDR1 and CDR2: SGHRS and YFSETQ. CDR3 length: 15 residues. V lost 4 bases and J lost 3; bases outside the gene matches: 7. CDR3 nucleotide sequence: TGCGCCAGCAGCCAGACCCTAGCGGGTACAGATACGCAGTATTTT. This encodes CASSQTLAGTDTQYF.

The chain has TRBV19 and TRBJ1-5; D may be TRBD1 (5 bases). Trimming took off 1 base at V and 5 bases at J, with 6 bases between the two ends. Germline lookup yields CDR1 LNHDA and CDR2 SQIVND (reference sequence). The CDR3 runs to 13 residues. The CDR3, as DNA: TGTGCCAGTAGTATAGGGGACTATCAGCCCCAGCATTTT. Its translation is CASSIGDYQPQHF.

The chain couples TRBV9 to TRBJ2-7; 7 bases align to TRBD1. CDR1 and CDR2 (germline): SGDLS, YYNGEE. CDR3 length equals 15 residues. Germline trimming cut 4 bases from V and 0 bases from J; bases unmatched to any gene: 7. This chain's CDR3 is CASSFRTGTSYEQYF. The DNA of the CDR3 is TGTGCCAGCAGCTTCCGGACAGGAACCTCCTACGAGCAGTACTTC.

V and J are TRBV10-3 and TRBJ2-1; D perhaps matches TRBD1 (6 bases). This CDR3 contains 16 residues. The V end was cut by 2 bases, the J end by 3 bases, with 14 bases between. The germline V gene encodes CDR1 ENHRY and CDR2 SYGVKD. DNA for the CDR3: TGTGCCATCAGTGAGAACCCACAGGGCGGCTACAATGAGCAGTTCTTC. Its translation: CAISENPQGGYNEQFF.

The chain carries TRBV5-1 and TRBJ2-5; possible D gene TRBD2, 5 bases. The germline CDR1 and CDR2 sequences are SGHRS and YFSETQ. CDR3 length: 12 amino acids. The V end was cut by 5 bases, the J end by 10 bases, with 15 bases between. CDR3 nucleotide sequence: TGCGCCAGCAGGGAGGCCTTGTGGGACCAGTACTTC. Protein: CASREALWDQYF.

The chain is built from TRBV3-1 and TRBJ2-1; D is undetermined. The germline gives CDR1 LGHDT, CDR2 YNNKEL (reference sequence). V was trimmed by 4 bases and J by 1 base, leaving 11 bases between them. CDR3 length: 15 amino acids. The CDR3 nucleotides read TGTGCCAGCAGCCCGTCGGACCGTTCCTACAATGAGCAGTTCTTC. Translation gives CASSPSDRSYNEQFF.

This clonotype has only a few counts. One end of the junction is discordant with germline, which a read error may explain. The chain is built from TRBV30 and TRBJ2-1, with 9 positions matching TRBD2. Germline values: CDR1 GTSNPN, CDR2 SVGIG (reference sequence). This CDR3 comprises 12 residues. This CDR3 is CAWSALGTSPIF. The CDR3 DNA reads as TGTGCCTGGAGTGCCCTAGGGACTAGCCCAATCTTC. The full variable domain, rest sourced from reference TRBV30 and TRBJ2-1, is SQTIHQWPATLVQPVGSPLSLECTVEGTSNPNLYWYRQAAGRGLQLLFYSVGIGQISSEVPQNLSASRPQDRQFILSSKKLLLSDSGFYLCAWSALGTSPIFGPGTRLTVL.

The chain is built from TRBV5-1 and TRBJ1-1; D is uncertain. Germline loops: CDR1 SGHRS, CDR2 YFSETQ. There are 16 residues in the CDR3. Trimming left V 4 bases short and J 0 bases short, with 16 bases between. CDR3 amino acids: CASSPGGVGMNTEAFF. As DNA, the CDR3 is TGCGCCAGCAGCCCCGGCGGGGTGGGGATGAACACTGAAGCTTTCTTT.

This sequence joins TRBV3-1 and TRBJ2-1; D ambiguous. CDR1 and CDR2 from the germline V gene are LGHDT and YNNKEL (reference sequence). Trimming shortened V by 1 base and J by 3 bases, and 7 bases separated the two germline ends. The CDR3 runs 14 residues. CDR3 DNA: TGTGCCAGCAGCCAAGGCCCGTTCTACAATGAGCAGTTCTTC. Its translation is CASSQGPFYNEQFF.

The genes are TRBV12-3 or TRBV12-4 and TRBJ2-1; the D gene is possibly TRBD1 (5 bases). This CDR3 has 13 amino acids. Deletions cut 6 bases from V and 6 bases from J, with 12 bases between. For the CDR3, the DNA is TGTGCCAGCAGCCCACTCCAGGGCAATGAGCAGTTCTTC. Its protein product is CASSPLQGNEQFF.

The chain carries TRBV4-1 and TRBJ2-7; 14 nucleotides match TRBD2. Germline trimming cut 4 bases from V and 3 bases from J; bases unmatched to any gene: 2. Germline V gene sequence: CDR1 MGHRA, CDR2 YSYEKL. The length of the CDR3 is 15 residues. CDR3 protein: CASSLGTSGSYEQYF. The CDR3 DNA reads TGCGCCAGCAGCCTCGGGACTAGCGGGAGCTACGAGCAGTACTTC.

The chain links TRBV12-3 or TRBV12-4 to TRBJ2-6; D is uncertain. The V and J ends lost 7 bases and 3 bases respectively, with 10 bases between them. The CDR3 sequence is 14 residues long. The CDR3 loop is CASTPNDGANVLTF. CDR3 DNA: TGTGCCAGCACACCCAACGATGGGGCCAACGTCCTGACTTTC.

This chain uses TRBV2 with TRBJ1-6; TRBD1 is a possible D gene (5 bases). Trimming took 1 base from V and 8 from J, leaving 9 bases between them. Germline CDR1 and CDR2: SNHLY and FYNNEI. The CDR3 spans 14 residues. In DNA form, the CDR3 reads TGTGCCAGCAGTGAAGGACAGCCTTATTCACCCCTCCACTTT. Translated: CASSEGQPYSPLHF.

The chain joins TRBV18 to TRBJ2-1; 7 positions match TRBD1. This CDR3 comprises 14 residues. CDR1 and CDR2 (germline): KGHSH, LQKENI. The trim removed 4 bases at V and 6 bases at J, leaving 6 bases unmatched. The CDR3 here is CASSRTRGSNEQFF. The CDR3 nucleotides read TGTGCCAGCTCACGAACCAGGGGGAGCAATGAGCAGTTCTTC. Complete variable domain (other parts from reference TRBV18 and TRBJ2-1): NAGVMQNPRHLVRRRGQEARLRCSPMKGHSHVYWYRQLPEEGLKFMVYLQKENIIDESGMPKERFSAEFPKEGPSILRIQQVVRGDSAAYFCASSRTRGSNEQFFGPGTRLTVL.

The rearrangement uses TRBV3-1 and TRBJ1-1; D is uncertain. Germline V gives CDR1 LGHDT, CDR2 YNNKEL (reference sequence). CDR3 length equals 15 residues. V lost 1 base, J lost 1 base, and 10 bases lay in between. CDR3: CASSQATTANTEAFF. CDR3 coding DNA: TGTGCCAGCAGCCAAGCCACAACAGCGAACACTGAAGCTTTCTTT.

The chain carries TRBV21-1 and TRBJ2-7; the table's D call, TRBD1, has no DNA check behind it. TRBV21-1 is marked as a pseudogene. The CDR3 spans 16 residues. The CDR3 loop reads CASSKAGAKALYEQYF. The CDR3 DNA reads TGTGCCAGCAGCAAAGCGGGGGCCAAAGCGCTCTACGAGCAGTACTTC.

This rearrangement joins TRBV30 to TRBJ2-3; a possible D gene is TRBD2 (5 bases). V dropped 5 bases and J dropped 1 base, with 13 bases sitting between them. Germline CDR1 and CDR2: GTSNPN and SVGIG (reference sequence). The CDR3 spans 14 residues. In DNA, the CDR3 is TGTGCCTGGGGACTCCCTGGGGGCACAGATACGCAGTATTTT. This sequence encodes CAWGLPGGTDTQYF.

The CDR3 spells CSARAGGKNNEQFF. In DNA form, the CDR3 reads TGCAGTGCTAGAGCGGGGGGAAAAAACAATGAGCAGTTCTTC. The rearrangement uses TRBV20-1 and TRBJ2-1; 7 nucleotides agree with TRBD2. Germline V lookup: CDR1 DFQATT, CDR2 SNEGSKA (reference sequence). CDR3 length equals 14 residues. The J segment lost 5 bases and the V segment lost 1 base, leaving 5 bases of the junction unmatched.

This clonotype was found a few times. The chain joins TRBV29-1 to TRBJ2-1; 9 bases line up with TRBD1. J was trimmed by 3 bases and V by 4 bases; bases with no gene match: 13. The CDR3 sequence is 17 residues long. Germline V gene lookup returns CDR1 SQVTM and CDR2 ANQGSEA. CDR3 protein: CSVGGPRDRVNYNEQFF. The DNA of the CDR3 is TGCAGCGTTGGGGGGCCTCGGGACAGGGTCAACTACAATGAGCAGTTCTTC.

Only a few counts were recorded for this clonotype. DNA of the CDR3: TGCGCCAGCAGCTCCCAAGACAGGTCAAGCGAGCAGTACTTC. This sequence encodes CASSSQDRSSEQYF. The chain combines TRBV5-1 with TRBJ2-7, with TRBD1 as a possible D gene (6 bases). CDR1 SGHRS and CDR2 YFSETQ come from the germline V gene. The CDR3 sequence is 14 residues long. The V end lost 3 bases, the J end lost 6 bases, and 16 bases lay between the germline ends.

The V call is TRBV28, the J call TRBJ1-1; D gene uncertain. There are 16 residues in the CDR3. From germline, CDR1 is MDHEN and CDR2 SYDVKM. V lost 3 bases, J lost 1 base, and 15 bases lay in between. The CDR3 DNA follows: TGTGCCAGCAGTTTTCGTGGACCCAAGGGGAACACTGAAGCTTTCTTT. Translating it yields CASSFRGPKGNTEAFF. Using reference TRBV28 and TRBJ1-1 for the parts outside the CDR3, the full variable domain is DVKVTQSSRYLVKRTGEKVFLECVQDMDHENMFWYRQDPGLGLRLIYFSYDVKMKEKGDIPEGYSVSREKKERFSLILESASTNQTSMYLCASSFRGPKGNTEAFFGQGTRLTVV.

CDR3 nucleotide sequence: TGCGCCAGCAGCTTGGCCGGTTGGCAGAGCACAGATACGCAGTATTTT. Protein product: CASSLAGWQSTDTQYF. The chain links TRBV5-1 to TRBJ2-3; no firm D call. Germline values: CDR1 SGHRS, CDR2 YFSETQ. CDR3 length: 16 residues. Deletions cut 0 bases from V and 0 bases from J, with 11 bases between.

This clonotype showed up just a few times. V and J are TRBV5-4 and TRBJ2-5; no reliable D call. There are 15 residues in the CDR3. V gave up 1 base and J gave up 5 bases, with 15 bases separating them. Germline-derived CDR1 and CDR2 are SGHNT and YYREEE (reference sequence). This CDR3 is CASSLLADKQETQYF. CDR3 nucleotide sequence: TGTGCCAGCAGCTTGCTGGCAGATAAGCAGGAGACCCAGTACTTC. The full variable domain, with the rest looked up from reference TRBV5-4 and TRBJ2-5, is ETGVTQSPTHLIKTRGQQVTLRCSSQSGHNTVSWYQQALGQGPQFIFQYYREEENGRGNFPPRFSGLQFPNYSSELNVNALELDDSALYLCASSLLADKQETQYFGPGTRLLVL.

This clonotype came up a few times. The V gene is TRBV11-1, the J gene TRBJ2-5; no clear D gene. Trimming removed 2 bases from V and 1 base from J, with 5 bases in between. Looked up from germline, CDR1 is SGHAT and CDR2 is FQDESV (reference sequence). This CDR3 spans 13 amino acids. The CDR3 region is CASSLNFQETQYF. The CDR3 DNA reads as TGTGCCAGCAGCTTAAACTTCCAAGAGACCCAGTACTTC.

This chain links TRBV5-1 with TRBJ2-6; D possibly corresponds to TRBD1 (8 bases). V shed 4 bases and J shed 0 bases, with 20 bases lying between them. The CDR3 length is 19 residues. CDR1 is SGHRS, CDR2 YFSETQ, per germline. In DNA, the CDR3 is TGCGCCAGCAGCCTGGCGAGGGGGGGACAGGTCTCTGGGGCCAACGTCCTGACTTTC. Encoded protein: CASSLARGGQVSGANVLTF.

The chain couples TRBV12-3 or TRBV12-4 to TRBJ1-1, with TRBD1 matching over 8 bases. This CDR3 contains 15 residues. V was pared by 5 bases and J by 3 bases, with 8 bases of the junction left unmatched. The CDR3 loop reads CASSPSPGQDTEAFF. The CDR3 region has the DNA TGTGCCAGCAGTCCCTCACCGGGACAGGACACTGAAGCTTTCTTT.

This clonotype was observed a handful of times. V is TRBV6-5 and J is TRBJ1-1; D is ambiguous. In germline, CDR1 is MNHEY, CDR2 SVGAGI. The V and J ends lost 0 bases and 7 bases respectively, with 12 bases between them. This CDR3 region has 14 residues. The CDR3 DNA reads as TGTGCCAGCAGTTACTCGGAGAACGGAGGTGAAGCTTTCTTT. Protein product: CASSYSENGGEAFF.

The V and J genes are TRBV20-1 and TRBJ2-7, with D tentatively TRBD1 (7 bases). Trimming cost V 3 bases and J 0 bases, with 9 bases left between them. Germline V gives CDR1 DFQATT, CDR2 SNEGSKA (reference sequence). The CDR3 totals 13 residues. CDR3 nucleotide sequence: TGCAGTGCTAGGCAGGGGGGCTCCTACGAGCAGTACTTC. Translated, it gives CSARQGGSYEQYF.

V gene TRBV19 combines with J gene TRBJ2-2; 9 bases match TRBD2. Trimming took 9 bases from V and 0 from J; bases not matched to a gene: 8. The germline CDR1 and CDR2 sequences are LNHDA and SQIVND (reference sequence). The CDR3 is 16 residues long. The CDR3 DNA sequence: TGTGCCAGCCTTCCGGGACTAGCAGCGAACACCGGGGAGCTGTTTTTT. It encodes CASLPGLAANTGELFF.

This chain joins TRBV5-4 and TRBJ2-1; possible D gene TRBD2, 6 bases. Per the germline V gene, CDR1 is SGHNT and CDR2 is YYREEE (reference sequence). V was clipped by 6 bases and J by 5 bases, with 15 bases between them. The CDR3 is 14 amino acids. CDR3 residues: CASTMDYFHNEQFF. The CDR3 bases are TGTGCCAGCACCATGGACTACTTCCACAATGAGCAGTTCTTC.

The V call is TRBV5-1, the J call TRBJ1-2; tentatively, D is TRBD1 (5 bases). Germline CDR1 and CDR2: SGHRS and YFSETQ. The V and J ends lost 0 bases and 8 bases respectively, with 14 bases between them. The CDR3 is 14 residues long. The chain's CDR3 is CASSLAGPRDGYTF. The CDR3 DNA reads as TGCGCCAGCAGCTTGGCTGGCCCCAGGGACGGCTACACCTTC.